This TCR beta chain comes out of a study of cytomegalovirus exposure and HLA in healthy donors. In the PCR, 60 Vbeta and 13 Jbeta primers were used. TCRdb's copy holds only in-frame clones and misses some; the assay was immunoSEQ multiplex PCR. The sample carries 130,000 to 150,000 clones, around 83% recorded once. General study results and limits: When analyzed later, a missense DCLRE1C variant was found to be linked to TCR beta V- and J-gene trimming. Roughly uniform depth of sequencing across donors was assumed in presence/absence analyses. Indistinguishable V segments such as TRBV6-2 and TRBV6-3 were excluded.

V gave up 2 bases and J gave up 6 bases, with 13 bases separating them. The germline V gene has CDR1 MNHNS and CDR2 SASEGT. CDR3 length: 15 residues. As to this clone: Antigen specificity is unknown.

The J gene is TRBJ1-4, the V gene TRBV6-1; possible D gene TRBD1, 5 bases. The source material was PBMCs. The source of this sequence is a man aged 35-49 years in good health and CMV-seropositive. CDR3 sequence (DNA): TGTGCCAGCAGTGAATCGGACAACTTTTATGAAAAACTGTTTTTT. Its protein product is CASSESDNFYEKLFF.